The present T cell receptor beta chain was sequenced within a study of blood T cell repertoires in COVID-19. About the research overall: PBMCs, B-cell-depleted T cells, or T cells were the source of the cDNA or gDNA that made up the material.

Germline assignment: CDR1 MDHEN and CDR2 SYDVKM. Trimming stripped 3 bases from V and 5 bases from J, with 13 bases between. The CDR3 is 15 residues long. TCRdb keeps only in-frame clones here, not all; method: immunoSEQ multiplex PCR. The repertoire includes 250,000 to 350,000 clones, around 92% of them detected once, and 2.5% to 3% sits in the top ten. V gene TRBV28 combines with J gene TRBJ1-4, with D possibly TRBD1 on 5 matching bases. This receptor was obtained from a woman aged 45-59 years who had been exposed to COVID-19. Sequenced input: PBMCs or T cells enriched from blood (not recorded which). The CDR3 loop is CASSFIRAPNEKLFF. CDR3 sequence (DNA): TGTGCCAGCAGTTTCATCAGGGCCCCAAATGAAAAACTGTTTTTT.